Listed here are 14 T cell receptor beta chains from one sample, sequenced in a study of PD-1 and CTLA-4 blockade in melanoma. Sequencing used immunoSEQ multiplex PCR; TCRdb keeps in-frame clones, though not all of them. The table records 28,000 or so clones, approximately 90% of them present only once. Sequences were derived from CD8+ T cells from peripheral blood, sampled from a patient given anti-PD-1 treatment. These receptors all come from a human donor with melanoma.

The chain couples TRBV7-9 to TRBJ2-7; no clear D gene. CDR3 length: 13 amino acids. Trimming left V 3 bases short and J 3 bases short, with 9 bases between. CDR1 is SEHNR, CDR2 FQNEAQ, per germline (reference sequence). The CDR3 nucleotides read TGTGCCAGCAGCTTGGAAGAGAGCTACGAGCAGTACTTC. This encodes CASSLEESYEQYF.

This clone was detected once. This rearrangement joins TRBV30 to TRBJ2-7; a possible D gene is TRBD2 (5 bases). Germline assignment: CDR1 GTSNPN and CDR2 SVGIG (reference sequence). CDR3 size: 13 residues. The germline V and J ends were trimmed by 2 bases and 2 bases, with 10 bases remaining between them. CDR3 sequence (DNA): TGTGCCTGGAGTCGACCCGGGGCCTACGAGCAGTACTTC. The encoded protein is CAWSRPGAYEQYF.

The chain is built from TRBV2 and TRBJ1-2, with 8 bases lining up with TRBD1. V trimming: 7 bases; J trimming: 3 bases; junction bases outside the gene matches: 4. The germline V gene encodes CDR1 SNHLY and CDR2 FYNNEI. This CDR3 spans 13 amino acids. The CDR3 sequence: CASTVQGDYGYTF. The CDR3 DNA is TGTGCCAGCACCGTACAGGGGGACTATGGCTACACCTTC.

This clone occurred once. The V gene is TRBV5-4, the J gene TRBJ1-2; no clear D gene. The CDR3 has 14 amino acids. V lost 6 bases and J lost 0, with 12 bases in between. Germline V gene data show CDR1 as SGHNT and CDR2 as YYREEE (reference sequence). CDR3 sequence (DNA): TGTGCCAGCAATTGGGAGCGAGCTAACTATGGCTACACCTTC. Its protein is CASNWERANYGYTF. Full variable domain (remainder filled in from reference TRBV5-4 and TRBJ1-2): ETGVTQSPTHLIKTRGQQVTLRCSSQSGHNTVSWYQQALGQGPQFIFQYYREEENGRGNFPPRFSGLQFPNYSSELNVNALELDDSALYLCASNWERANYGYTFGSGTRLTVV.

The chain links TRBV4-1 to TRBJ1-1; possibly TRBD1 for D (5 bases). The CDR3 loop spans 16 amino acids. Germline lookup yields CDR1 MGHRA and CDR2 YSYEKL. V gave up 3 bases and J gave up 0 bases, with 14 bases separating them. DNA of the CDR3: TGCGCCAGCAGCCAGAGACAGACGGAGATGAACACTGAAGCTTTCTTT. It codes for CASSQRQTEMNTEAFF.

This chain links TRBV9 with TRBJ1-3; weak D call: TRBD1 (5 bases). Between the trimmed V and J ends, which lost 0 bases and 0 bases, there was a span of 19 bases. Germline V gene lookup returns CDR1 SGDLS and CDR2 YYNGEE. The CDR3 sequence is 19 residues long. As DNA, the CDR3 is TGTGCCAGCAGCGTAGGCGTCTTCGTGGAGGGGAACTCTGGAAACACCATATATTTT. Translation gives CASSVGVFVEGNSGNTIYF.

The chain's CDR3 is CASSLLPLQPNEAFF. In DNA form, the CDR3 reads TGTGCCAGCAGTTTACTACCGCTACAGCCAAATGAAGCTTTCTTT. V is TRBV27 and J is TRBJ1-1; no definite D call. V lost 2 bases and J lost 7, with 17 bases in between. The CDR3 is 15 amino acids. From germline, CDR1 is MNHEY and CDR2 SMNVEV (reference sequence).

The V gene is TRBV27, the J gene TRBJ2-7; D possibly corresponds to TRBD2 (6 bases). The germline CDR1 and CDR2 sequences are MNHEY and SMNVEV (reference sequence). Trimming stripped 4 bases from V and 1 base from J, with 11 bases between. CDR3 length: 14 amino acids. This CDR3 is CASSSTSLSYEQYF. The CDR3 DNA reads as TGTGCCAGCAGTTCGACTAGTCTTTCCTACGAGCAGTACTTC.

The chain uses TRBV28 and TRBJ2-7; D is perhaps TRBD2 (6 bases). The length of the CDR3 is 13 residues. Deletions cut 6 bases from V and 4 bases from J, with 13 bases between. In germline, CDR1 is MDHEN, CDR2 SYDVKM. The CDR3 DNA follows: TGTGCCAGCAGCCGGGACTTACAATACGAGCAGTACTTC. It is translated as CASSRDLQYEQYF.

This clone counts as medium-sized. The CDR3 DNA is TGTGCCAGCAGTTTGGGGGAAGGGGACGAGCAGTACTTC. This sequence encodes CASSLGEGDEQYF. The chain carries TRBV27 and TRBJ2-7; either TRBD1 or TRBD2 may supply D (5 bases each). V shed 3 bases and J shed 5 bases, with 11 bases lying between them. There are 13 residues in the CDR3. In germline, CDR1 is MNHEY, CDR2 SMNVEV (reference sequence).

CDR3 residues: CASSTGQGNSPLHF. The CDR3 DNA follows: TGTGCCAGCAGCACTGGACAGGGAAATTCACCCCTCCACTTT. The chain couples TRBV9 to TRBJ1-6, with 8 positions matching TRBD1. The CDR3 runs to 14 residues. The germline V gene has CDR1 SGDLS and CDR2 YYNGEE. The V gene end was trimmed by 4 bases and the J gene end by 7 bases; junction bases not matched to a gene: 4.

The chain links TRBV19 to TRBJ2-1; TRBD1 is a possible D gene (6 bases). This CDR3 spans 16 amino acids. Trimming stripped 5 bases from V and 5 bases from J, with 19 bases between. Germline V gene lookup returns CDR1 LNHDA and CDR2 SQIVND (reference sequence). The chain's CDR3 is CASSLSFRWTDNEQFF. In DNA form, the CDR3 reads TGTGCCAGTAGTTTATCCTTCCGTTGGACAGACAATGAGCAGTTCTTC.

The chain carries TRBV30 and TRBJ2-1; D is ambiguous. CDR1 and CDR2 (germline): GTSNPN, SVGIG (reference sequence). V was trimmed by 0 bases and J by 8 bases, leaving 20 bases between them. The CDR3 is 16 residues long. The chain's CDR3 is CAWSVHPPAAADEQFF. The CDR3 DNA follows: TGTGCCTGGAGTGTACACCCCCCAGCAGCTGCTGATGAGCAGTTCTTC.

The chain recombines TRBV29-1 with TRBJ2-3, with a possible D match to TRBD1 (5 bases). Germline V gene data show CDR1 as SQVTM and CDR2 as ANQGSEA. This CDR3 has 16 residues. V was pared by 3 bases and J by 6 bases, with 22 bases between. The CDR3 sequence is CSVEPNAGQISDTQYF. Written as DNA, the CDR3 is TGCAGCGTTGAGCCTAACGCAGGACAAATTTCGGATACGCAGTATTTT.